This T cell receptor (beta chain) comes out of a study of blood T cell repertoires in COVID-19. On the study more broadly: PBMCs, B-cell-depleted T cells, or T cells were the source of the cDNA or gDNA that made up the material.

This CDR3 spans 15 amino acids. V trimming: 5 bases; J trimming: 8 bases; junction bases outside the gene matches: 10. CDR1 is SGHTA, CDR2 FQGNSA, per germline. This clone appeared once. TCRdb's copy holds only in-frame clones and misses some; the assay was immunoSEQ multiplex PCR. The sample has about 11,000 clones; approximately 88% are singletons. The rearrangement joins TRBV7-2 to TRBJ1-5; 9 nucleotides align to TRBD1. Sequenced material: peripheral blood. The sequence derives from a human donor in a cohort sampled during active COVID-19. CDR3 amino acids: CASSSDRGFVEPQHF. The CDR3 DNA is TGTGCCAGCAGCAGCGACAGGGGGTTTGTCGAGCCCCAGCATTTT.